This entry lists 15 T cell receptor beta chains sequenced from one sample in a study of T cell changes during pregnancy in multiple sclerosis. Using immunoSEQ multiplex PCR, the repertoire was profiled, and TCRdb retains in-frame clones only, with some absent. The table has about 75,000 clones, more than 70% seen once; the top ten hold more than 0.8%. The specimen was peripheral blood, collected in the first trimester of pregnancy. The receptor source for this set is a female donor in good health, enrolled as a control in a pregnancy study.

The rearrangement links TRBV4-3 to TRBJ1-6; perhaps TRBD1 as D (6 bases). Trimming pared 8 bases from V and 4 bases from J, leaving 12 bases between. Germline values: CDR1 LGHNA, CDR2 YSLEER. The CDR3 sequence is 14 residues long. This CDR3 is CASGKGDYNSPLHF. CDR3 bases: TGCGCCAGCGGCAAGGGGGATTATAATTCACCCCTCCACTTT.

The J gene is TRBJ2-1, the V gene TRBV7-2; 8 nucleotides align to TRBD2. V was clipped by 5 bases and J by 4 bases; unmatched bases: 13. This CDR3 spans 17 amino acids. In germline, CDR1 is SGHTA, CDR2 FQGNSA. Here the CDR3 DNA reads TGTGCCAGCAGCCTATCCACCGGGACTAGGAGATACAATGAGCAGTTCTTC. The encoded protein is CASSLSTGTRRYNEQFF. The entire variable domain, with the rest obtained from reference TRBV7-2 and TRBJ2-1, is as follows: GAGVSQSPSNKVTEKGKDVELRCDPISGHTALYWYRQSLGQGLEFLIYFQGNSAPDKSGLPSDRFSAERTGGSVSTLTIQRTQQEDSAVYLCASSLSTGTRRYNEQFFGPGTRLTVL.

The CDR3 sequence is CASSPGFDSNQPQHF. In DNA, the CDR3 is TGTGCCAGTTCTCCGGGATTTGATAGCAATCAGCCCCAGCATTTT. J is TRBJ1-5 and V is TRBV6-6; the D is unclear. The length of the CDR3 is 15 residues. Germline V gene lookup returns CDR1 MNHNY and CDR2 SVGAGI (reference sequence). Between the trimmed V and J ends, which lost 9 bases and 0 bases, there was a span of 15 bases.

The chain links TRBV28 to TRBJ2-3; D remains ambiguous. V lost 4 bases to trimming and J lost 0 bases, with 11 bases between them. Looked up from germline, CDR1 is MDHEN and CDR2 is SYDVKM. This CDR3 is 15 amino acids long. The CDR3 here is CASSSNGPSTDTQYF. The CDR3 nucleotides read TGTGCCAGCAGTTCTAACGGTCCTAGCACAGATACGCAGTATTTT.

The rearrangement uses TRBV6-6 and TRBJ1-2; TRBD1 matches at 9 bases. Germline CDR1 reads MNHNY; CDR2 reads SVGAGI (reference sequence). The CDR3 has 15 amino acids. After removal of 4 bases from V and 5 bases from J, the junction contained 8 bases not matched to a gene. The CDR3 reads CASSFNTGTGYGYTF. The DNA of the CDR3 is TGTGCCAGCAGTTTCAACACCGGGACAGGGTATGGCTACACCTTC.

CDR3 DNA: TGTGCCAGCAGCCAAGAACTTCAGGGGATTGGAGGCTACACCTTC. Translating gives CASSQELQGIGGYTF. The rearrangement links TRBV14 to TRBJ1-2, with D perhaps TRBD1 (6 bases). The CDR3 spans 15 residues. Germline V lookup: CDR1 SGHDN, CDR2 FVKESK. The V and J ends lost 0 bases and 8 bases respectively, with 16 bases between them.

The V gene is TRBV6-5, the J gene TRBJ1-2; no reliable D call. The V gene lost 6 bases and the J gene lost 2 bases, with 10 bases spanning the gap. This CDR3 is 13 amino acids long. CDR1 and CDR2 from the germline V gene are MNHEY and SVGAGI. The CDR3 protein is CASRRTINYGYTF. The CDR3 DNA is TGTGCCAGCAGGAGGACTATCAACTATGGCTACACCTTC.

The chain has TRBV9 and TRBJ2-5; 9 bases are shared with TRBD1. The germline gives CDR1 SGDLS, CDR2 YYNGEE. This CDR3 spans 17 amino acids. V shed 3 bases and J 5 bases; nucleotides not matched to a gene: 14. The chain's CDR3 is CASSADMNTGGGETQYF. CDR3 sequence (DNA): TGTGCCAGCAGCGCGGATATGAACACAGGGGGCGGCGAGACCCAGTACTTC.

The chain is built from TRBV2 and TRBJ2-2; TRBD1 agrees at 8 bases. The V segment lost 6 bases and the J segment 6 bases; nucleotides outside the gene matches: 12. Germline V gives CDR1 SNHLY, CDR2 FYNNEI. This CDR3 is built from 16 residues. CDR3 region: CASSVRSQGASGELFF. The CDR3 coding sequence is TGTGCCAGCAGCGTCCGGTCGCAGGGGGCATCCGGGGAGCTGTTTTTT.

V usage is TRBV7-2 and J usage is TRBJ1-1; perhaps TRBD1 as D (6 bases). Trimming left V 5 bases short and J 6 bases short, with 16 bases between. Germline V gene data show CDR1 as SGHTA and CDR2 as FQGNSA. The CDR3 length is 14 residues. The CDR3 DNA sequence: TGTGCCAGCAGCGAAGACAGGCCCCCGGCTGAAGCTTTCTTT. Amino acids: CASSEDRPPAEAFF.

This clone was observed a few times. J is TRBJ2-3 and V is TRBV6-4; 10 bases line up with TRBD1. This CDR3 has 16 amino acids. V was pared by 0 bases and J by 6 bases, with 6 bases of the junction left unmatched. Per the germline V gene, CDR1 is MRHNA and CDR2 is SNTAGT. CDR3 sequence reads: CASSDSRGTGADTQYF. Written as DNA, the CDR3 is TGTGCCAGCAGTGACTCGAGGGGGACAGGGGCGGATACGCAGTATTTT.

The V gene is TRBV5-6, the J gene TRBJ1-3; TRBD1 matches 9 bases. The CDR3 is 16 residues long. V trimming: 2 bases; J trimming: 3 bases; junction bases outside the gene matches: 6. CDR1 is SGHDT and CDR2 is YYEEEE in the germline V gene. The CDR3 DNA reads TGTGCCAGCAGCTTCAACAGGGGGCGCGGTGGAAACACCATATATTTT. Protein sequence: CASSFNRGRGGNTIYF.

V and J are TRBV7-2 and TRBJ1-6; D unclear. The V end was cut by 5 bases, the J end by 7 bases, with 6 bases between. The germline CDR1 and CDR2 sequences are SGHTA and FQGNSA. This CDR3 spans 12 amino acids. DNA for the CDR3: TGTGCCAGCAGCGGAGCGAATTCACCCCTCCACTTT. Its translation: CASSGANSPLHF.

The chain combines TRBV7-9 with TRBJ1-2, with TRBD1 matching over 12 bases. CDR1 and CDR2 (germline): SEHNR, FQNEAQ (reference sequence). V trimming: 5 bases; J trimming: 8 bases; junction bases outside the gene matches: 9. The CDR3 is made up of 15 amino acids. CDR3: CASSLPGQGAGGYTF. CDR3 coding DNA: TGTGCCAGCAGCCTGCCGGGACAGGGGGCTGGAGGCTACACCTTC.

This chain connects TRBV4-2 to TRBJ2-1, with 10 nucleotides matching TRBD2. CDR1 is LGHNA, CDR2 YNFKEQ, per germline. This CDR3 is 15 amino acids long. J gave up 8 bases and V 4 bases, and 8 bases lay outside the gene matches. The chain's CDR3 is CASSRERGGPDEQFF. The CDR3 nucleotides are TGTGCCAGCAGCCGAGAGCGGGGGGGCCCAGATGAGCAGTTCTTC.